The sequence of this T cell receptor beta chain was determined in a study of blood T cell repertoires in COVID-19. Study information: Acute and convalescent COVID-19 samples came from the United States, Italy and Spain. T cells, B-cell-depleted T cells, or PBMCs supplied cDNA or gDNA.

Original analysis: Nucleated cell number was recorded as an estimate derived from reference gene primer amplification. The assay was immunoSEQ multiplex PCR, and TCRdb's table has in-frame clones only and misses some. V and J calls and clone size are given by that table; D and trimming were obtained from the DNA. This table has roughly 380,000 clones, more than 75% appearing once. V lost 3 bases and J lost 9, with 11 bases in between. The CDR3 has 12 residues. The germline CDR1 and CDR2 sequences are KGHSH and LQKENI. The chain joins TRBV18 to TRBJ1-2; D remains ambiguous. The specimen was peripheral blood. This TCR derives from a human donor with acute or convalescent COVID-19. The donor label of this sample is uncertain. The CDR3 nucleotides are TGTGCCAGCTCACCTTCAAGAACAAGCTACACCTTC. It translates to CASSPSRTSYTF.